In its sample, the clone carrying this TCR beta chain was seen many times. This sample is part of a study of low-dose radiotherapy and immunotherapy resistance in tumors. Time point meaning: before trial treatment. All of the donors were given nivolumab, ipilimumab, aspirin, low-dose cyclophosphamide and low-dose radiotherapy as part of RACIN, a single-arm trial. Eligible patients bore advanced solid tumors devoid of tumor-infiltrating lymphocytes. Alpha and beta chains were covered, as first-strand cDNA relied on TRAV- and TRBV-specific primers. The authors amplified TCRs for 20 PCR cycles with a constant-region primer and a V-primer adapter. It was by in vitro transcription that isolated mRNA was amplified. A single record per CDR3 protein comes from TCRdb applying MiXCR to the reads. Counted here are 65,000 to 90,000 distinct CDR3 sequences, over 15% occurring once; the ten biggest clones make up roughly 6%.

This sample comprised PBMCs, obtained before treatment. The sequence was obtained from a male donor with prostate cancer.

Here the CDR3 reads CASSLVAGANVLTF. CDR3 in DNA: TGTGCCAGCAGTCTTGTCGCTGGGGCCAACGTCCTGACTTTC. The chain employs TRBV3-1 and TRBJ2-6; unclear D gene. This CDR3 region has 14 residues. CDR1 LGHDT and CDR2 YNNKEL come from the germline V gene (reference sequence). Trimming cost V 6 bases and J 2 bases, with 8 bases left between them.